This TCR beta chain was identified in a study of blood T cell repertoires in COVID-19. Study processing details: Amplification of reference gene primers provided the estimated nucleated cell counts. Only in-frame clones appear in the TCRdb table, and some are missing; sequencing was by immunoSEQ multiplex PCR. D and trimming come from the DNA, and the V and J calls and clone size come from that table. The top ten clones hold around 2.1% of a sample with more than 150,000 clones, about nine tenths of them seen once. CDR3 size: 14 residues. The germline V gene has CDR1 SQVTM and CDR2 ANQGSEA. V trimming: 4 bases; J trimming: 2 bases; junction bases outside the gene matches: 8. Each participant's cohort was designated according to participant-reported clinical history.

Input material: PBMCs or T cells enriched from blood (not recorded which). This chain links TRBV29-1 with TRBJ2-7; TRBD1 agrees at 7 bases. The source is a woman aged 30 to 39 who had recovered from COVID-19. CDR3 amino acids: CSVVIGTVTYEQYF. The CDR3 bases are TGCAGCGTTGTCATCGGGACAGTAACCTACGAGCAGTACTTC.